A single sample is the source of the 21 T cell receptor beta chains below, sequenced in a study of T cell changes during pregnancy in multiple sclerosis. Sequenced by immunoSEQ multiplex PCR; TCRdb stores in-frame clones only, minus some. The profile shows about 64,000 clones, around 96% of them singletons. This specimen was CD8+ T cells from peripheral blood mononuclear cells, taken after pregnancy. Receptors originate from a female donor with multiple sclerosis, enrolled in a pregnancy study.

The V call is TRBV2, the J call TRBJ1-1; unclear D gene. CDR1 and CDR2 (germline): SNHLY, FYNNEI. The CDR3 consists of 11 residues. V lost 11 bases and J 2 bases, leaving 9 bases between the germline ends. CDR3 amino acids: CAYQANTEAFF. The CDR3 DNA is TGTGCCTACCAGGCTAACACTGAAGCTTTCTTT.

This clone is a singleton in its sample. The CDR3 is CASSLMLGRYEQYF. The CDR3 DNA is TGTGCCAGCAGTTTAATGCTAGGTCGCTACGAGCAGTACTTC. V is TRBV28 and J is TRBJ2-7, with D hard to call. The CDR3 has 14 residues. Trimming cost V 2 bases and J 3 bases, with 11 bases left between them. Germline values: CDR1 MDHEN, CDR2 SYDVKM.

V is TRBV7-9 and J is TRBJ1-3; 7 bases line up with TRBD1. Trimming took 5 bases from V and 3 from J; bases not matched to a gene: 10. Germline CDR1 and CDR2: SEHNR and FQNEAQ (reference sequence). The CDR3 contains 16 residues. The CDR3: CASSESGTVGGNTIYF. In DNA, the CDR3 is TGTGCCAGCAGCGAATCTGGGACAGTGGGTGGAAACACCATATATTTT.

The chain recombines TRBV2 with TRBJ1-4, with TRBD1 as a possible D gene (5 bases). Germline CDR1 SNHLY, CDR2 FYNNEI. CDR3 length equals 12 residues. V was trimmed by 10 bases and J by 7 bases, leaving 13 bases between them. The CDR3 here is CAMQGIAEKLFF. CDR3 coding DNA: TGTGCCATGCAGGGAATCGCTGAAAAACTGTTTTTT.

The rearrangement joins TRBV27 to TRBJ2-7, with D uncertain. The CDR3 is 13 amino acids. Germline V gene lookup returns CDR1 MNHEY and CDR2 SMNVEV (reference sequence). Trimming removed 6 bases from V and 1 base from J, with 10 bases in between. The CDR3 loop reads CASSPGVSYEQYF. CDR3 DNA sequence: TGTGCCAGCAGCCCCGGTGTGTCCTACGAGCAGTACTTC.

V usage is TRBV2 and J usage is TRBJ2-7, with 9 bases fitting TRBD1. The ends lost 5 bases at V and 3 bases at J; junction bases unmatched: 5. This CDR3 spans 14 amino acids. Germline lookup yields CDR1 SNHLY and CDR2 FYNNEI. CDR3 residues: CASSTGTGSYEQYF. The CDR3, as DNA: TGTGCCAGCAGTACCGGGACAGGGAGCTACGAGCAGTACTTC.

This sequence joins TRBV27 and TRBJ2-1, with 10 bases matching TRBD2. V trimming: 6 bases; J trimming: 3 bases; junction bases outside the gene matches: 5. The germline V gene has CDR1 MNHEY and CDR2 SMNVEV (reference sequence). This CDR3 is 15 amino acids long. The CDR3 DNA reads as TGTGCCAGCAGCCTAGCTAGCGGGAGCTACAATGAGCAGTTCTTC. This gives the protein CASSLASGSYNEQFF.

The V and J genes are TRBV28 and TRBJ1-2; no clear D gene. CDR1 and CDR2 from the germline V gene are MDHEN and SYDVKM. The CDR3 has 14 residues. Trimming removed 5 bases from V and 8 bases from J, with 18 bases in between. Here the CDR3 reads CASSPHNPVGGYTF. The CDR3 DNA sequence: TGTGCCAGCAGTCCGCACAATCCAGTCGGGGGCTACACCTTC.

V is TRBV6-5 and J is TRBJ2-1; no clear D. Germline CDR1 and CDR2: MNHEY and SVGAGI. The V and J ends lost 5 bases and 5 bases respectively, with 7 bases between them. This CDR3 is 12 amino acids long. The CDR3 region has the DNA TGTGCCAGCAGTACCCAGAACAATGAGCAGTTCTTC. It is translated as CASSTQNNEQFF.

The rearrangement uses TRBV10-2 and TRBJ2-1; 9 positions agree with TRBD2. Germline V CDR1 and CDR2: WSHSY, SAAADI. V lost 0 bases to trimming and J lost 3 bases; unmatched junction nucleotides: 3. This CDR3 spans 16 amino acids. The chain's CDR3 is CASSESYSGSYNEQFF. CDR3 nucleotides: TGCGCCAGCAGTGAGTCCTATAGCGGGAGCTACAATGAGCAGTTCTTC.

This sequence joins TRBV5-6 and TRBJ1-5; D perhaps matches TRBD1 (5 bases). The CDR3 totals 14 residues. V lost 3 bases to trimming and J lost 0 bases, with 7 bases between them. In germline, CDR1 is SGHDT, CDR2 YYEEEE. The CDR3 coding sequence is TGTGCCAGCAGCTCCGACAGTAGCAATCAGCCCCAGCATTTT. It codes for CASSSDSSNQPQHF.

V usage is TRBV28 and J usage is TRBJ2-7, with D possibly matching TRBD1 (6 bases). Trimming removed 3 bases at V and 4 bases at J, with 13 bases between. Per germline, CDR1 MDHEN and CDR2 SYDVKM. This CDR3 is built from 14 residues. The CDR3 nucleotides are TGTGCCAGCAGTTTTGGACAGACAAAATACGAGCAGTACTTC. The encoded protein is CASSFGQTKYEQYF.

The chain uses TRBV7-6 and TRBJ2-1; D gene unclear. The CDR3 runs to 15 residues. Trimming cost V 0 bases and J 6 bases, with 12 bases left between them. The germline CDR1 and CDR2 sequences are SGHVS and FNYEAQ. Written as DNA, the CDR3 is TGTGCCAGCAGCTTAGCTGCCCACTCGGGCAATGAGCAGTTCTTC. Protein product: CASSLAAHSGNEQFF.

The chain has TRBV19 and TRBJ2-3; the match to TRBD2 covers 12 bases. Germline-derived CDR1 and CDR2 are LNHDA and SQIVND (reference sequence). Unmatched junction bases numbered 9, after V lost 5 bases and J lost 3 bases. This CDR3 spans 17 amino acids. DNA of the CDR3: TGTGCCAGTAGTCCTCCCGGACTAGCGGGATTTACAGATACGCAGTATTTT. Protein: CASSPPGLAGFTDTQYF.

This clone was seen ten or more times. The chain joins TRBV11-3 to TRBJ2-1, with 8 nucleotides matching TRBD2. Germline CDR1 and CDR2: SGHNT and YENEEA. The CDR3 runs 15 residues. V was pared by 3 bases and J by 8 bases, with 9 bases of the junction left unmatched. CDR3 DNA sequence: TGTGCCAGCAGCTTTAGGGGACTAGGTCTCGATGAGCAGTTCTTC. Protein: CASSFRGLGLDEQFF.

The V and J genes are TRBV29-1 and TRBJ2-5; possible D gene TRBD1, 6 bases. This CDR3 is built from 16 residues. Germline V lookup: CDR1 SQVTM, CDR2 ANQGSEA. V was shortened by 4 bases and J by 5 bases, with 23 bases between the two germline ends. CDR3 in amino acids: CSVALGGDRGWETQYF. CDR3 nucleotide sequence: TGCAGCGTTGCACTAGGGGGTGACCGGGGTTGGGAGACCCAGTACTTC.

V and J are TRBV2 and TRBJ2-7, with 12 bases aligning to TRBD2. V lost 5 bases and J lost 2; bases outside the gene matches: 4. The CDR3 runs to 15 residues. Germline CDR1 reads SNHLY; CDR2 reads FYNNEI. This CDR3 is CASSTTSGRTYEQYF. As DNA, the CDR3 is TGTGCCAGCAGTACCACTAGCGGGAGGACCTACGAGCAGTACTTC.

A single count supports this clone. This rearrangement joins TRBV2 to TRBJ2-2, with D possibly being TRBD1 (6 bases). The CDR3 covers 15 residues. In germline, CDR1 is SNHLY, CDR2 FYNNEI. The V end lost 0 bases, the J end lost 7 bases, and 12 bases lay between the germline ends. The DNA for the CDR3 is TGTGCCAGCAGTGAAGCTTTTCAGGGGTTCGGGGAGCTGTTTTTT. This gives the protein CASSEAFQGFGELFF. Based on the CDR3 plus reference TRBV2 and TRBJ2-2, the full variable domain is EPEVTQTPSHQVTQMGQEVILRCVPISNHLYFYWYRQILGQKVEFLVSFYNNEISEKSEIFDDQFSVERPDGSNFTLKIRSTKLEDSAMYFCASSEAFQGFGELFFGEGSRLTVL.

This clone appeared once. The V call is TRBV19, the J call TRBJ2-7; 8 positions agree with TRBD1. The CDR3 has 15 residues. CDR1 and CDR2 (germline): LNHDA, SQIVND (reference sequence). After removal of 5 bases from V and 5 bases from J, the junction contained 11 bases not matched to a gene. CDR3 sequence reads: CASSVGTGTPDEQYF. For the CDR3, the DNA is TGTGCCAGTAGTGTCGGGACAGGTACCCCTGACGAGCAGTACTTC.

The rearrangement links TRBV5-6 to TRBJ2-7; TRBD1 matches at 10 bases. Germline values: CDR1 SGHDT, CDR2 YYEEEE. Unmatched junction bases numbered 9, after V lost 0 bases and J lost 3 bases. There are 17 residues in the CDR3. The CDR3 here is CASSLAWTGGVNYEQYF. CDR3 DNA sequence: TGTGCCAGCAGCTTGGCCTGGACAGGGGGAGTAAACTACGAGCAGTACTTC.

This chain links TRBV28 with TRBJ2-3; possible D gene TRBD1, 5 bases. With 10 bases removed from V and 0 bases from J, the gap between germline ends came to 20 bases. Germline V gene sequence: CDR1 MDHEN, CDR2 SYDVKM. The CDR3 spans 16 residues. The CDR3 DNA reads TGTGCCACCCCCCCGGAGCAGGGCCCAAGCACAGATACGCAGTATTTT. Amino acid sequence: CATPPEQGPSTDTQYF.